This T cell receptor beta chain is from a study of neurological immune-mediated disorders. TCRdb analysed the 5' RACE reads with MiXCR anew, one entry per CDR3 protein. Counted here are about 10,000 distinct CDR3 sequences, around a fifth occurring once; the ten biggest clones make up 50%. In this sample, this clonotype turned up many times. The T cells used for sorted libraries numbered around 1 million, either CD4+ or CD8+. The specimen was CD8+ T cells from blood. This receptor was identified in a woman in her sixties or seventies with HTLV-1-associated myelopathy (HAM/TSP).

CDR3 amino acids: CASSIRAINQPQHF. The CDR3 DNA is TGTGCCAGTAGTATCCGGGCCATCAATCAGCCCCAGCATTTT. J is TRBJ1-5 and V is TRBV19; no definite D call. This CDR3 is 14 amino acids long. Trimming left V 3 bases short and J 3 bases short, with 9 bases between. The germline V gene has CDR1 LNHDA and CDR2 SQIVND (reference sequence).